Sequencing of this T cell receptor (beta chain) was carried out in a study of T-cell memory formation after mild COVID-19. Findings of the study overall: Cross-reactive memory appears to have joined, as suggested by some responding clones showing up in pre-infection memory.

Concerning this clonotype itself: What it recognizes is unknown.

The authors produced TCR alpha and TCR beta cDNA libraries with sample barcodes and UMIs by 5'RACE using constant-segment primers. One entry per CDR3 protein, called by TCRdb with MiXCR from the 5' RACE reads. The profile shows 470,000 or so distinct CDR3 sequences, about 18% of them singletons. The CDR3 has 12 residues. The V gene lost 4 bases and the J gene lost 4 bases, with 10 bases spanning the gap. Per germline, CDR1 DFQATT and CDR2 SNEGSKA (reference sequence). The V call is TRBV20-1, the J call TRBJ1-1, with a tentative D call TRBD1 (6 bases). The source material was PBMCs or a T cell subset sorted from them (not recorded which). This receptor was taken from an adult woman who had mild COVID-19 (a few samples of this study predate the infection). Cell type and time point are not known. As DNA, the CDR3 is TGCAGTGCTACCATAGGGGGCACTGAAGCTTTCTTT. Its translation: CSATIGGTEAFF.